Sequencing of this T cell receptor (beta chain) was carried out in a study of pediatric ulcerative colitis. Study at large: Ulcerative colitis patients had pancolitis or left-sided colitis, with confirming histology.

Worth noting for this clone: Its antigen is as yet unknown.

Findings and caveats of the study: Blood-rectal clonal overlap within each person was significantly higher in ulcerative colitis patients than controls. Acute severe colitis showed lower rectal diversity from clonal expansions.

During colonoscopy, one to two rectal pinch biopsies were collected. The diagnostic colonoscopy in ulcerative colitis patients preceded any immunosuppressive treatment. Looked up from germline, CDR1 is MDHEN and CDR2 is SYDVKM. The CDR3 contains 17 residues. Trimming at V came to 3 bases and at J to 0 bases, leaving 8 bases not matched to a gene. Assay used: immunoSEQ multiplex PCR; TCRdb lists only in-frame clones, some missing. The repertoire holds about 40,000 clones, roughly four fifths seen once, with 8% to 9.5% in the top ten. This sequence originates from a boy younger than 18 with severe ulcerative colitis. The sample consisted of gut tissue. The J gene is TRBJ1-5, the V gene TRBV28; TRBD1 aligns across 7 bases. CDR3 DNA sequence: TGTGCCAGCAGTTTCCAGACAGGGACTTATAGCAATCAGCCCCAGCATTTT. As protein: CASSFQTGTYSNQPQHF.